What follows is one T cell receptor (beta chain) and its context. Antigen specificity is unknown. Germline loops: CDR1 SQVTM, CDR2 ANQGSEA. V was pared by 6 bases and J by 8 bases, with 0 bases of the junction left unmatched. This CDR3 has 10 residues. This specimen belongs to a study of CD4 T cells in relation to SARS-CoV-2 and coronaviruses. Before the COVID-19 pandemic, during about 2011-2019, CD4+ T cells were taken from unexposed donors. The cells were cultured for 10 days before CD4+ T cells were isolated. PBMCs were plated at fewer than 2.5 million per well in IL-2-containing medium. Sequencing used immunoSEQ multiplex PCR; TCRdb keeps in-frame clones, though not all of them. Among around 18,000 clones listed, 60% to 75% were seen once.

The chain has TRBV29-1 and TRBJ2-4; 8 positions match TRBD1. The clonotype comes from a human donor in good health. Sequencing was performed on CD4+ T cells from PBMCs, cultured in vitro. The CDR3 DNA follows: TGCAGCGTGGGACAGGACATTCAGTACTTC. This encodes CSVGQDIQYF.